Each of the 5 T cell receptor beta chains below was sequenced from the same sample in a study of T cell responses to AZD1222 COVID-19 vaccine. The protocol was immunoSEQ multiplex PCR, while the TCRdb copy is restricted to in-frame clones and leaves out a portion. The sample holds fewer than 100,000 clones, roughly 88% seen once. The sample here was peripheral blood, taken on day 0 of AZD1222 vaccination. The receptor source for this set is an adult in good health.

The rearrangement uses TRBV6-1 and TRBJ2-1; D might be TRBD1 or TRBD2, each matching 6 bases. Germline loops: CDR1 MNHNS, CDR2 SASEGT. This CDR3 is 13 amino acids long. Trimming pared 1 base from V and 13 bases from J, leaving 14 bases between. The CDR3 DNA follows: TGTGCCAGCAGTGAAGTAGGGGGGTTCTCACAGTTCTTC. Translating gives CASSEVGGFSQFF.

This chain uses TRBV7-2 with TRBJ2-7; 7 nucleotides agree with TRBD2. V was pared by 5 bases and J by 2 bases, with 9 bases of the junction left unmatched. The CDR3 extends over 15 amino acids. Germline CDR1 reads SGHTA; CDR2 reads FQGNSA. CDR3 region: CASSLSGAGAYEQYF. The CDR3 DNA follows: TGTGCCAGCAGCCTCTCGGGTGCGGGGGCCTACGAGCAGTACTTC.

The chain recombines TRBV29-1 with TRBJ1-3; no clear D gene. CDR3 length: 11 amino acids. V was cut by 8 bases and J by 4 bases, with 9 bases left in between. CDR1 is SQVTM and CDR2 is ANQGSEA in the germline V gene. CDR3: CSSQVGNTIYF. Here the CDR3 DNA reads TGCAGCTCCCAGGTCGGAAACACCATATATTTT.

The rearrangement links TRBV9 to TRBJ2-7, with 7 nucleotides matching TRBD1. Looked up from germline, CDR1 is SGDLS and CDR2 is YYNGEE. The CDR3 length is 16 residues. The ends lost 0 bases at V and 3 bases at J; junction bases unmatched: 9. CDR3 in amino acids: CASSVGGRGRVYEQYF. For the CDR3, the DNA is TGTGCCAGCAGCGTAGGAGGCAGGGGGAGAGTCTACGAGCAGTACTTC. Combining the CDR3 with reference TRBV9 and TRBJ2-7 gives the whole variable domain DSGVTQTPKHLITATGQRVTLRCSPRSGDLSVYWYQQSLDQGLQFLIQYYNGEERAKGNILERFSAQQFPDLHSELNLSSLELGDSALYFCASSVGGRGRVYEQYFGPGTRLTVT.

The rearrangement joins TRBV7-2 to TRBJ1-5; 7 nucleotides agree with TRBD1. The germline V gene encodes CDR1 SGHTA and CDR2 FQGNSA. The CDR3 sequence is 15 residues long. Losses at the gene ends were 2 bases for V and 4 bases for J; bases not matched to a gene: 5. CDR3: CASSLWATGNQPQHF. For the CDR3, the DNA is TGTGCCAGCAGCTTATGGGCGACAGGGAATCAGCCCCAGCATTTT.